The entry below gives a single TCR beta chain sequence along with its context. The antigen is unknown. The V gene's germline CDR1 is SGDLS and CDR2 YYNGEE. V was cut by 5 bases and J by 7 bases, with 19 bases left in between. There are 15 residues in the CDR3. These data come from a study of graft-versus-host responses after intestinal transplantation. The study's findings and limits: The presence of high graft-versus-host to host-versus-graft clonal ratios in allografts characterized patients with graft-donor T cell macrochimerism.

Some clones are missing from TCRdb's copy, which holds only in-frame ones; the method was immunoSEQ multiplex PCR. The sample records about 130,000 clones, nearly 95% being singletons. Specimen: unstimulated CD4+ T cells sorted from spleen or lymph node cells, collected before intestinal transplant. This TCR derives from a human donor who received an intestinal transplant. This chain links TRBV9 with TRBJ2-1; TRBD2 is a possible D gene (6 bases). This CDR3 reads CASSPWRERSNEQFF. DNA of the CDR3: TGTGCCAGCAGTCCATGGAGGGAGAGGTCAAATGAGCAGTTCTTC.